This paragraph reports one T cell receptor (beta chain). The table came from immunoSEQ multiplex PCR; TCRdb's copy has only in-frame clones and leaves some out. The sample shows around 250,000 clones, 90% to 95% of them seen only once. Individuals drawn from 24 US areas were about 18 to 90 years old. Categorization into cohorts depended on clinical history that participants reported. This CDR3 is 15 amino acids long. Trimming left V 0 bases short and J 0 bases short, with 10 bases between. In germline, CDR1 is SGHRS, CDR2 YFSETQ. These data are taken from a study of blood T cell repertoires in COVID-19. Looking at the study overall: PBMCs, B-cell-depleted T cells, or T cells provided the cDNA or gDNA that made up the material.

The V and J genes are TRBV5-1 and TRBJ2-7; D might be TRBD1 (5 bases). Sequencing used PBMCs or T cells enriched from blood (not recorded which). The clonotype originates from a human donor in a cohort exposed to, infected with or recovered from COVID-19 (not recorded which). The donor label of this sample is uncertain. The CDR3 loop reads CASSLAPRASYEQYF. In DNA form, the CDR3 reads TGCGCCAGCAGCTTGGCCCCCAGGGCCTCCTACGAGCAGTACTTC.